These 23 T cell receptor beta chains were sequenced from one sample in a study of control samples from healthy donors and cancer patients. The data were produced by immunoSEQ multiplex PCR, yet TCRdb's version contains in-frame clones alone and is incomplete. The sample lists about 83,000 clones, 75% to 95% occurring once. The sample consisted of blood. The receptors were gathered from a man between 50 and 59 years old in good health.

This clone was observed a few times. V gene TRBV7-2 combines with J gene TRBJ2-2; TRBD2 is a possible D gene (7 bases). Trimming took 1 base from V and 3 from J, leaving 9 bases between them. Germline CDR1 SGHTA, CDR2 FQGNSA. The CDR3 runs to 15 residues. This chain's CDR3 is CASSLEGGDTGELFF. The DNA for the CDR3 is TGTGCCAGCAGCTTAGAAGGGGGGGACACCGGGGAGCTGTTTTTT.

This clone showed up just a few times. The CDR3 nucleotides are TGTGCCAGCAGCGTAGCTGAGGGGTGGGCCGGGGAGCTGTTTTTT. It specifies CASSVAEGWAGELFF. The J gene is TRBJ2-2, the V gene TRBV9; D is tentatively TRBD1 or TRBD2 (5 bases each). The V and J ends lost 0 bases and 6 bases respectively, with 12 bases between them. Germline CDR1 and CDR2: SGDLS and YYNGEE. CDR3 length: 15 amino acids.

The V call is TRBV5-1, the J call TRBJ2-1; 8 bases align to TRBD1. Per the germline V gene, CDR1 is SGHRS and CDR2 is YFSETQ. The CDR3 has 14 amino acids. Germline trimming cut 3 bases from V and 7 bases from J; bases unmatched to any gene: 6. This chain's CDR3 is CASSSQGARNEQFF. CDR3 nucleotides: TGCGCCAGCAGCTCGCAGGGGGCGAGGAATGAGCAGTTCTTC.

This chain uses TRBV30 with TRBJ1-1, with D perhaps matching TRBD1 (5 bases). The germline V gene encodes CDR1 GTSNPN and CDR2 SVGIG (reference sequence). Trimming removed 4 bases from V and 9 bases from J, with 15 bases in between. This CDR3 contains 12 residues. The CDR3 coding sequence is TGTGCCTGGATCCACCTGGGGACCCAAGCTTTCTTT. This codes for CAWIHLGTQAFF.

This clone has just one count. The rearrangement joins TRBV7-9 to TRBJ1-2; D gene ambiguous. Per germline, CDR1 SEHNR and CDR2 FQNEAQ (reference sequence). V lost 5 bases and J 2 bases, leaving 15 bases between the germline ends. CDR3 length: 15 residues. As DNA, the CDR3 is TGTGCCAGCAGCGGAGGGCCCTCCGAGAACTATGGCTACACCTTC. This sequence encodes CASSGGPSENYGYTF.

The V gene is TRBV6-1, the J gene TRBJ2-3, with D tentatively TRBD2 (7 bases). This CDR3 spans 15 amino acids. The V gene lost 0 bases and the J gene lost 6 bases, with 13 bases spanning the gap. Germline CDR1 reads MNHNS; CDR2 reads SASEGT. For the CDR3, the DNA is TGTGCCAGCAGTGAAGCGCGGGGGCCTGGGGATACGCAGTATTTT. The encoded protein is CASSEARGPGDTQYF.

V and J are TRBV5-1 and TRBJ2-7; D may be TRBD2 (6 bases). CDR1 SGHRS and CDR2 YFSETQ come from the germline V gene. The CDR3 runs to 15 residues. V was shortened by 0 bases and J by 2 bases, with 12 bases between the two germline ends. The CDR3 DNA sequence: TGCGCCAGCAGCTTGGGTGGGACTCATACCTACGAGCAGTACTTC. This sequence encodes CASSLGGTHTYEQYF.

In DNA form, the CDR3 reads TGTGCCACCAGTCCGTCCCGGGACAGAGAGACCCAGTACTTC. It is translated as CATSPSRDRETQYF. The chain carries TRBV24-1 and TRBJ2-5, with 7 bases aligning to TRBD1. V gave up 6 bases and J gave up 4 bases; unmatched junction bases: 7. CDR1 is KGHDR, CDR2 SFDVKD, per germline. This CDR3 comprises 14 residues.

The chain has TRBV5-5 and TRBJ1-5, with 7 bases that match TRBD1. CDR1 is SGHKS and CDR2 is YYEKEE in the germline V gene (reference sequence). V lost 3 bases, J lost 11 bases, and 5 bases stayed unmatched. The length of the CDR3 is 12 residues. CDR3 sequence (DNA): TGTGCCAGCAGCTCCGCAGGGGGGACCCAGCATTTT. Protein: CASSSAGGTQHF.

This clone was seen a single time. V and J are TRBV20-1 and TRBJ2-2, with TRBD2 matching over 9 bases. CDR3 length: 15 residues. Germline values: CDR1 DFQATT, CDR2 SNEGSKA (reference sequence). After removal of 3 bases from V and 4 bases from J, the junction contained 6 bases not matched to a gene. CDR3 region: CSASGPTSGTGELFF. The CDR3 DNA reads as TGCAGTGCTAGTGGACCGACTAGCGGCACCGGGGAGCTGTTTTTT.

This chain's CDR3 is CASSTSGTGGRTEAFF. The CDR3 nucleotides are TGTGCCAGTAGTACCTCCGGGACAGGGGGCCGTACTGAAGCTTTCTTT. V is TRBV19 and J is TRBJ1-1, with 12 bases identical to TRBD1. After removal of 4 bases from V and 5 bases from J, the junction contained 8 bases not matched to a gene. The CDR3 loop spans 16 amino acids. Looked up from germline, CDR1 is LNHDA and CDR2 is SQIVND (reference sequence).

V and J are TRBV29-1 and TRBJ2-7; the D is unclear. This CDR3 is built from 12 residues. V was pared by 6 bases and J by 0 bases, with 9 bases between. Germline loops: CDR1 SQVTM, CDR2 ANQGSEA. Here the CDR3 DNA reads TGCAGCGTACGGACCCTCTCCTACGAGCAGTACTTC. Translated: CSVRTLSYEQYF.

This chain links TRBV4-2 with TRBJ2-7, with 9 nucleotides matching TRBD2. This CDR3 region has 17 residues. CDR1 is LGHNA, CDR2 YNFKEQ, per germline. With 3 bases clipped from V and 7 bases from J, the junction kept 16 bases outside the gene matches. The CDR3 sequence is CASSQTTIAGVLPEQYF. CDR3 bases: TGTGCCAGCAGCCAGACCACAATAGCGGGGGTCCTCCCAGAGCAGTACTTC.

This chain joins TRBV9 and TRBJ2-2; D is ambiguous. V shed 0 bases and J shed 1 base, with 13 bases lying between them. Looked up from germline, CDR1 is SGDLS and CDR2 is YYNGEE. The CDR3 totals 17 residues. The CDR3 bases are TGTGCCAGCAGCGTAGCTTTTGGCAGACTGAACACCGGGGAGCTGTTTTTT. It codes for CASSVAFGRLNTGELFF. The full variable domain, with the rest looked up from reference TRBV9 and TRBJ2-2, is DSGVTQTPKHLITATGQRVTLRCSPRSGDLSVYWYQQSLDQGLQFLIQYYNGEERAKGNILERFSAQQFPDLHSELNLSSLELGDSALYFCASSVAFGRLNTGELFFGEGSRLTVL.

The count of this clone is one. The genes are TRBV5-4 and TRBJ1-1; weak D call: TRBD1 (6 bases). V was shortened by 3 bases and J by 12 bases, with 24 bases between the two germline ends. The CDR3 is 15 residues long. Germline V gene lookup returns CDR1 SGHNT and CDR2 YYREEE (reference sequence). The CDR3 is CASSSNRGAVVMSFF. The CDR3 bases are TGTGCCAGCAGCTCCAATCGGGGGGCGGTCGTCATGTCTTTCTTT.

V is TRBV18 and J is TRBJ1-3; tentatively, D is TRBD1 (5 bases). V lost 8 bases, J lost 6 bases, and 20 bases lay in between. From germline, CDR1 is KGHSH and CDR2 LQKENI. This CDR3 spans 15 amino acids. The CDR3 nucleotides are TGTGCCAGCGCGACCGAAAACAGGTTTGAAAACACCATATATTTT. This encodes CASATENRFENTIYF.

The rearrangement links TRBV12-3 or TRBV12-4 to TRBJ1-1; possible D gene TRBD1, 6 bases. Trimming took off 8 bases at V and 9 bases at J, with 19 bases between the two ends. The CDR3 is 13 residues long. CDR3: CASGLNRETKAFF. DNA for the CDR3: TGTGCCAGCGGGCTTAACAGGGAGACCAAAGCTTTCTTT.

J is TRBJ2-5 and V is TRBV10-3; D not resolved. CDR3 length: 12 amino acids. Germline V gives CDR1 ENHRY, CDR2 SYGVKD. The ends were cut back, 5 bases at V and 0 bases at J, with 4 bases in the middle. The CDR3 spells CAISRDQETQYF. In DNA, the CDR3 is TGTGCCATCAGTCGGGACCAAGAGACCCAGTACTTC.

The gene calls are TRBV6-5 and TRBJ2-1, with a tentative D call TRBD2 (6 bases). The germline gives CDR1 MNHEY, CDR2 SVGAGI. The CDR3 is made up of 14 amino acids. V was pared by 6 bases and J by 7 bases, with 16 bases between. CDR3 in amino acids: CASREGTGRNEQFF. The CDR3 region has the DNA TGTGCCAGCAGGGAGGGGACTGGTCGTAATGAGCAGTTCTTC.

The V gene is TRBV6-6, the J gene TRBJ1-3; the D gene is possibly TRBD1 (6 bases). The V end was cut by 4 bases, the J end by 4 bases, with 11 bases between. Per the germline V gene, CDR1 is MNHNY and CDR2 is SVGAGI (reference sequence). This CDR3 spans 14 amino acids. This chain's CDR3 is CASSLTGTGNTIYF. In nucleotides, the CDR3 is TGTGCCAGCAGTTTAACAGGGACAGGAAACACCATATATTTT.

V gene TRBV6-1 combines with J gene TRBJ2-5; D gene uncertain. Germline V lookup: CDR1 MNHNS, CDR2 SASEGT. The CDR3 consists of 13 residues. The germline V and J ends were trimmed by 1 base and 7 bases, with 10 bases remaining between them. The DNA of the CDR3 is TGTGCCAGCAGTGAAGATGTATCGAGGACCCAGTACTTC. Translated, it gives CASSEDVSRTQYF.

The chain joins TRBV6-5 to TRBJ1-5, with no clear D. The germline CDR1 and CDR2 sequences are MNHEY and SVGAGI. Trimming shortened V by 5 bases and J by 1 base, and 6 bases separated the two germline ends. The CDR3 is 13 amino acids. CDR3 region: CASSRHSNQPQHF. CDR3 nucleotide sequence: TGTGCCAGCAGTAGACACAGCAATCAGCCCCAGCATTTT.

The V and J genes are TRBV11-2 and TRBJ1-5; no clear D. Trimming removed 4 bases at V and 3 bases at J, with 10 bases between. Germline CDR1 and CDR2: SGHAT and FQNNGV. CDR3 length: 14 amino acids. DNA of the CDR3: TGTGCCAGCAGCTCGGGGAGGGCCAATCAGCCCCAGCATTTT. This sequence encodes CASSSGRANQPQHF. Based on the CDR3 plus reference TRBV11-2 and TRBJ1-5, the full variable domain is EAGVAQSPRYKIIEKRQSVAFWCNPISGHATLYWYQQILGQGPKLLIQFQNNGVVDDSQLPKDRFSAERLKGVDSTLKIQPAKLEDSAVYLCASSSGRANQPQHFGDGTRLSIL.